Included here is one TCR beta chain sequence, with context. Its matching antigen is unknown. The TCR beta CDR3 regions underwent amplification using RNA transcripts as the source. The HTBI set primed first-round TCR CDR3 RT-PCR. TCRdb reanalysed the multiplex PCR reads using MiXCR and keeps one entry per CDR3 protein. The top ten hold roughly 39% of the sample, which has approximately 300,000 distinct CDR3 sequences, roughly 19% seen once. Germline assignment: CDR1 SGHDT and CDR2 YYEEEE. CDR3 size: 15 residues. Trimming left V 3 bases short and J 7 bases short, with 17 bases between. The data were taken from a study of T cells in Graves' hyperthyroidism and ophthalmopathy. For the study at large: Peripheral blood samples were taken at initial diagnosis, prior to any treatment.

Points from the study as a whole: The blood repertoire included most of the expanded thyroid clonotypes above 0.001. Classification by a 13 V-J model distinguished ophthalmopathy from stable hyperthyroidism.

This receptor was taken from a man aged 50 to 60 with Graves' ophthalmopathy. The source material was blood. The V gene is TRBV5-6, the J gene TRBJ1-5; perhaps TRBD1 as D (5 bases). CDR3 loop: CASSSWSGGTQPQHF. The CDR3 DNA reads TGTGCCAGCAGCTCCTGGTCCGGGGGAACACAGCCCCAGCATTTT.